These T cell receptor beta chains were read from a single sample in a study of identical twins. TCRdb used MiXCR to reprocess the 5' RACE reads, holding one entry per CDR3 protein. The repertoire holds about 530,000 distinct CDR3 sequences, with 13% to 15% as singletons. These same data were also listed under a study on yellow fever vaccine responses in identical twins.

The sample was CD4+ T cells sorted from blood. The receptors derive from a young woman in good health. Each CDR3 is given with its conserved first and last residue. The D gene is left open where the match is weak. Only some rows state a clone size, as once, few, many or a class for expanded clones.

d_call	v_call	j_call	clone_size	cdr3_aa	cdr3_nt
-	TRBV20-1	TRBJ2-1	few	CSASDLPIEQFF	TGCAGTGCTAGTGATCTCCCAATTGAGCAGTTCTTC
-	TRBV29-1	TRBJ1-2	few	CSVASGVGYTF	TGCAGCGTTGCGTCAGGCGTTGGCTACACCTTC
TRBD2	TRBV5-1	TRBJ2-3	-	CASTRASGGTDTQYF	TGCGCCAGCACGCGGGCTAGCGGGGGCACAGATACGCAGTATTTT
-	TRBV12-3/TRBV12-4	TRBJ2-3	many	CASSLSRGRTDTQYF	TGTGCCAGCAGTTTAAGTCGGGGACGCACAGATACGCAGTATTTT
TRBD1	TRBV3-1	TRBJ1-1	-	CASMGTGGSNTEAFF	TGTGCCAGCATGGGGACAGGGGGCTCGAACACTGAAGCTTTCTTT
TRBD2	TRBV12-3/TRBV12-4	TRBJ2-3	few	CASREAGGPDTQYF	TGTGCCAGCAGGGAAGCGGGAGGCCCCGATACGCAGTATTTT
-	TRBV19	TRBJ2-7	few	CASSIVTVGGNEQYF	TGTGCCAGTAGTATAGTGACAGTTGGTGGGAACGAGCAGTACTTC
-	TRBV2	TRBJ1-2	-	CASRSGGSYGYTF	TGTGCCAGCAGGTCTGGTGGGAGCTATGGCTACACCTTC
-	TRBV7-3	TRBJ2-6	once	CASSPLTVLSSGANVLTF	TGTGCCAGCAGCCCCCTGACCGTCTTGAGCTCTGGGGCCAACGTCCTGACTTTC
-	TRBV5-1	TRBJ2-3	-	CASSLSVADTQYF	TGCGCCAGCAGCTTGTCCGTTGCAGATACGCAGTATTTT
TRBD2	TRBV2	TRBJ2-2	-	CATTGTSITTGELFF	TGTGCCACCACCGGGACTAGCATTACCACCGGGGAGCTGTTTTTT
-	TRBV2	TRBJ1-6	few	CASTPDRTNSPLHF	TGTGCCAGTACACCAGACAGGACAAATTCACCCCTCCACTTT
-	TRBV7-8	TRBJ2-1	few	CASSNRRTQDPYNEQFF	TGTGCCAGCAGCAACAGAAGGACCCAAGACCCCTACAATGAGCAGTTCTTC
-	TRBV9	TRBJ1-2	-	CASSVAPLSNYGYTF	TGTGCCAGCAGCGTCGCACCTCTCTCGAACTATGGCTACACCTTC
TRBD2	TRBV3-1	TRBJ2-1	many	CASSHRTSGENNEQFF	TGTGCCAGCAGCCATCGGACTAGCGGGGAGAACAATGAGCAGTTCTTC
TRBD1	TRBV4-1	TRBJ2-1	few	CASSRGSGDRNEQFF	TGCGCCAGCAGCCGAGGATCAGGGGACAGAAATGAGCAGTTCTTC
TRBD1	TRBV10-1	TRBJ2-3	few	CASSERTGLSTDTQYF	TGCGCCAGCAGTGAGCGGACAGGACTTAGCACAGATACGCAGTATTTT
TRBD1	TRBV2	TRBJ1-3	few	CASKTGESSGNTIYF	TGTGCCAGCAAGACAGGGGAAAGCTCTGGAAACACCATATATTTT
-	TRBV7-8	TRBJ2-1	many	CASSLSRAGLTNEQFF	TGTGCCAGCAGCTTAAGTCGGGCAGGGTTAACCAATGAGCAGTTCTTC
TRBD1	TRBV12-3/TRBV12-4	TRBJ1-6	few	CASSLSDRVNSPLHF	TGTGCCAGCAGTTTGAGTGACAGGGTTAATTCACCCCTCCACTTT
TRBD2	TRBV5-1	TRBJ2-7	-	CASSLPLAGGDYEQYF	TGCGCCAGCAGCTTGCCCCTAGCGGGAGGGGACTACGAGCAGTACTTC
-	TRBV27	TRBJ2-7	few	CASSVTGYEQYF	TGTGCCAGCAGTGTGACAGGTTACGAGCAGTACTTC
-	TRBV19	TRBJ2-6	few	CASSPRTSGANVLTF	TGTGCCAGTAGTCCCCGGACCTCTGGGGCCAACGTCCTGACTTTC
-	TRBV24-1	TRBJ1-1	-	CATNSARGAEAFF	TGTGCCACCAACAGCGCCCGGGGAGCTGAAGCTTTCTTT
TRBD2	TRBV2	TRBJ2-7	-	CASSPNLAGAGEQYF	TGTGCCAGCAGCCCTAACCTAGCGGGAGCAGGGGAGCAGTACTTC
-	TRBV6-5	TRBJ2-2	-	CASSSTGAITGELFF	TGTGCCAGCAGTTCGACAGGAGCGATCACCGGGGAGCTGTTTTTT
-	TRBV6-2/TRBV6-3	TRBJ2-1	few	CASSYSVAGRFF	TGTGCCAGCAGTTACTCCGTGGCGGGCCGGTTCTTC
TRBD1	TRBV24-1	TRBJ1-2	few	CATSGRGGDGYTF	TGTGCCACCAGTGGTAGAGGGGGCGATGGCTACACCTTC
-	TRBV20-1	TRBJ1-5	many	CSAPNPTGGSNQPQHF	TGCAGTGCTCCAAATCCGACGGGAGGTAGCAATCAGCCCCAGCATTTT
TRBD2	TRBV20-1	TRBJ2-2	-	CSARVVSGGTGELFF	TGCAGTGCTAGGGTTGTTAGCGGGGGCACCGGGGAGCTGTTTTTT
-	TRBV7-6	TRBJ1-4	few	CASTLGSPGEKLFF	TGTGCCAGCACCCTTGGATCACCGGGTGAAAAACTGTTTTTT